This is a list of T cell receptor beta chains from one sample in a study of cytomegalovirus exposure and HLA in healthy donors. Sequencing used immunoSEQ multiplex PCR; TCRdb keeps in-frame clones, though not all of them. The sample lists tens of thousands of clones, about 80% seen once, with 5.5% to 8.5% in the top ten. The sequenced sample consisted of PBMCs. Receptors originate from a woman aged 35 to 49 in good health and CMV-seronegative. Each CDR3 is given with its conserved first and last residue. D genes are given only for firm matches. Rows may omit the clone size; those that give it use once, few, many or a size class.

TRBV5-1,.,.,TRBJ2-6,TGCGCCAGCAGCTTCTACGGGACTGGTTACTCTGGGGCCAACGTCCTGACTTTC,CASSFYGTGYSGANVLTF
TRBV12-2,.,.,TRBJ2-5,TGTGCAAGTCGCTTAGCGTTTGGGTCCTTCGCTAAACTGGCGGCTAGCGGGGCCCAAGAGACCCAGTACTTC,CASRLAFGSFAKLAASGAQETQYF
TRBV18,.,TRBD1,TRBJ1-1,TGTGCCAGCTCACCACCGGCCGACAGGGTAAATCGCTTCTTT,CASSPPADRVNRFF
TRBV28,.,.,TRBJ2-2,TGTGCCAGCAGTCCGTCTAGGTGGCCAGCCGGGGAGCTGTTTTTT,CASSPSRWPAGELFF
TRBV19,.,.,TRBJ2-7,TGTGCCAGTACTGGAGGGGCAGGGAACTACGAGCAGTACTTC,CASTGGAGNYEQYF
TRBV7-2,.,.,TRBJ2-1,TGTGCCAGCAGCCCCTTGGCTGGTGAGCAGTTCTTC,CASSPLAGEQFF
TRBV7-8,few,.,TRBJ1-2,TGTGCCAGCAGCCCTAGGGTGCGGGATGGCTACACCTTC,CASSPRVRDGYTF
TRBV18,.,.,TRBJ1-1,TGTGCCAGCTCACCTGCGGCGTCCACTGAAGCTTTCTTT,CASSPAASTEAFF
TRBV7-9,.,.,TRBJ1-5,TGTGCCAGCAGCCAGGACACAAGTAGCAATCAGCCCCAGCATTTT,CASSQDTSSNQPQHF
TRBV30,.,.,TRBJ2-3,TGTGCCTGGAGTGTAGGGGTCCAAACAGATACGCAGTATTTT,CAWSVGVQTDTQYF
TRBV5-4,.,.,TRBJ1-4,TGTGCCAGCAGTCGAAGGGACTCCCATAATGAAAAACTGTTTTTT,CASSRRDSHNEKLFF
TRBV7-2,.,TRBD1,TRBJ1-1,TGTGCCAGCAGCTTAATATTCAGGGGGTATACTGAAGCTTTCTTT,CASSLIFRGYTEAFF
TRBV7-8,.,.,TRBJ1-1,TGTGCCAGCAGCCCTTGGGCAGGGGAAGCTTTCTTT,CASSPWAGEAFF
TRBV5-4,.,.,TRBJ2-3,TGTGCCAGCAGCCCGCTAGCGCAAGGGGCGCAGTATTTT,CASSPLAQGAQYF
TRBV12-5,once,TRBD1,TRBJ1-1,TGTGCTAGTGGTTCATACAGGGGGCATAGGGCTTTCTTT,CASGSYRGHRAFF
TRBV25-1,.,TRBD1,TRBJ1-2,TGTGCCAGCAGTGTTGGACAGGATTATGGCTACACCTTC,CASSVGQDYGYTF
TRBV29-1,.,.,TRBJ2-2,TGCAGCGTTGACGGTGCGAACACCGGGGAGCTGTTTTTT,CSVDGANTGELFF
TRBV5-6,few,.,TRBJ1-2,TGTGCCAGCAGCTTGCCACAGGACTATGGCTACACCTTC,CASSLPQDYGYTF
TRBV7-3,.,TRBD2,TRBJ2-1,TGTGCCAGCAGCTTAACGAGGGAGGGGGAGCAGTTCTTC,CASSLTREGEQFF
TRBV25-1,.,TRBD1,TRBJ1-5,TGTGCCAGCAGTCCAGGGGGCGCGGGGCAGCCCCAGCATTTT,CASSPGGAGQPQHF
TRBV19,.,.,TRBJ2-2,TGTGCCAGTAGTCCGCTCAGGGGCCGCGGCACCGGGGAGCTGTTTTTT,CASSPLRGRGTGELFF
TRBV27,.,TRBD1,TRBJ2-7,TGTGCCAGCAGTCGCCTCCCATGGACAGGGAAGGAGGGGCACGAGCAGTACTTC,CASSRLPWTGKEGHEQYF
TRBV7-2,.,.,TRBJ1-2,TGTGCCAGCAGCTCCTTCTATGGCTACACCTTC,CASSSFYGYTF
TRBV28,.,TRBD1,TRBJ2-3,TGTGCCAGCAGTTTAAGGACAGGAGGTGTCGATACGCAGTATTTT,CASSLRTGGVDTQYF
TRBV10-3,once,.,TRBJ1-6,TGTGCCATCAGGGGGGCAGGTGGGACCTCAAATTCACCCCTCCACTTT,CAIRGAGGTSNSPLHF
TRBV10-3,few,.,TRBJ2-1,TGTGCCATCAGGTTAGCGGCTTACAATGAGCAGTTCTTC,CAIRLAAYNEQFF
TRBV19,.,.,TRBJ1-5,TGTGCCAGTAGTATACAAGGGGCGGGGGCAGCCGATCAGCCCCAGCATTTT,CASSIQGAGAADQPQHF
TRBV7-9,.,.,TRBJ2-7,TGTGCCAGCAGCTTAGGGGGAGCCGGGGAGCAGTACTTC,CASSLGGAGEQYF
TRBV7-4,.,.,TRBJ1-3,TGTGCCAGCAGCTTAGCGCGGGTCAAGTATATCGGCACCCTCTCTGGAAACACCATATATTTT,CASSLARVKYIGTLSGNTIYF
TRBV18,.,.,TRBJ2-5,TGTGCCAGCCGGGGGGAGACCCAGTACTTC,CASRGETQYF
TRBV11-2,.,TRBD1,TRBJ2-7,TGTGCCAGCAGCTTACGCCGACAGGGGTACTACGAGCAGTACTTC,CASSLRRQGYYEQYF
TRBV28,.,.,TRBJ2-7,TGTGCCAGCAGTTCCCCCCAGCAGGTCGATTACGAGCAGTACTTC,CASSSPQQVDYEQYF
TRBV11-3,.,.,TRBJ2-6,TGTGCCAGCAGCCCCAACACCCACCCTGGGGCCAACGTCCTGACTTTC,CASSPNTHPGANVLTF
TRBV5-4,.,TRBD2,TRBJ2-3,TGTGCCAGCAGCTTGGATCCCGGGACTAGAAGCACAGATACGCAGTATTTT,CASSLDPGTRSTDTQYF
TRBV7-9,.,TRBD2,TRBJ2-2,TGTGCCAGCAGCTTAACTGGTCTAGCGGCCACCGGGGAGCTGTTTTTT,CASSLTGLAATGELFF
TRBV19,.,.,TRBJ1-1,TGTGCCAGTAGTATCTCACCAACGGACAGAATGAACACTGAAGCTTTCTTT,CASSISPTDRMNTEAFF
TRBV15,.,.,TRBJ1-5,TGTGCCACCAGCAGAGGAGGGCCCGGGCATCAGCCCCAGCATTTT,CATSRGGPGHQPQHF
TRBV7-6,once,TRBD2,TRBJ2-1,TGTGCCAGCAGCTTAGGGGGACTAGCGGGAGGGAATGAGCAGTTCTTC,CASSLGGLAGGNEQFF
TRBV6-6,.,.,TRBJ1-3,TGTGCCACACAACCCAGGGAATTCTCTGGAAACACCATATATTTT,CATQPREFSGNTIYF
TRBV13,once,.,TRBJ2-6,TGTGCCAGCAGCTTAGTTCAGGGGAACTCTGGGGCCAACGTCCTGACTTTC,CASSLVQGNSGANVLTF
TRBV28,.,.,TRBJ2-5,TGTGCCAGCAGTTTATCGGGGTCCCAAGAGACCCAGTACTTC,CASSLSGSQETQYF
TRBV5-1,.,TRBD2,TRBJ2-5,TGCGCCAGCAGCCCGACTAGCGGGAGGTCCGGCAAAGAGACCCAGTACTTC,CASSPTSGRSGKETQYF
TRBV27,.,TRBD2,TRBJ2-1,TGTGCCAGCAGCAGGGACTATTACAATGAGCAGTTCTTC,CASSRDYYNEQFF
TRBV30,.,TRBD2,TRBJ2-3,TGTGCCTGGAGGCGGGAGTTGGCAGATACGCAGTATTTT,CAWRRELADTQYF
TRBV5-6,.,TRBD1,TRBJ1-6,TGTGCCAGCAGCTTACAGGGGGCGCGGAATGAGTCACCCCTCCACTTT,CASSLQGARNESPLHF